Listed here are 4 T cell receptor beta chains from one sample, sequenced in a study of shared clonotypes between healthy human individuals. Sequenced by immunoSEQ multiplex PCR; TCRdb stores in-frame clones only, minus some. Among 950,000 to 1,300,000 clones, around 74% were seen once, and the ten largest hold 1.4% to 1.5%. What was sequenced was memory CD4+ T cells sorted from blood. Subset of the sample: CD45RA-negative fraction. These receptor sequences come from a man aged 18 to 35 in good health.

The genes are TRBV4-3 and TRBJ1-5; the D is unclear. Germline V gene lookup returns CDR1 LGHNA and CDR2 YSLEER. Trimming pared 0 bases from V and 1 base from J, leaving 7 bases between. The CDR3 consists of 15 residues. The chain's CDR3 is CASSQDHGSNQPQHF. The CDR3 DNA reads as TGCGCCAGCAGCCAAGATCACGGAAGCAATCAGCCCCAGCATTTT.

Note on this clone: A read error likely explains this, since a far larger clone differs by one base. The J gene is TRBJ2-2, the V gene TRBV7-9; D remains ambiguous. Germline CDR1 is SEHNR and CDR2 is FQNEAQ (reference sequence). Trimming took off 3 bases at V and 3 bases at J, with 2 bases between the two ends. This CDR3 has 12 amino acids. CDR3 sequence (DNA): TGTGCCAGCAGCTTTGACACCGGGGAGCTGTTTTTT. It yields the protein CASSFDTGELFF. Drawing the rest from reference TRBV7-9 and TRBJ2-2, the complete variable domain is DTGVSQNPRHKITKRGQNVTFRCDPISEHNRLYWYRQTLGQGPEFLTYFQNEAQLEKSRLLSDRFSAERPKGSFSTLEIQRTEQGDSAMYLCASSFDTGELFFGEGSRLTVL.

There are a few counts of this clone. The chain has TRBV11-3 and TRBJ2-1, with 9 bases aligning to TRBD1. Germline V lookup: CDR1 SGHNT, CDR2 YENEEA. The CDR3 is 15 amino acids. V shed 5 bases and J 3 bases; nucleotides not matched to a gene: 5. The CDR3 loop is CASSPGGQGYNEQFF. CDR3 sequence (DNA): TGTGCCAGCAGCCCGGGGGGACAGGGCTACAATGAGCAGTTCTTC.

This clone was counted between two and nine times. V gene TRBV10-3 combines with J gene TRBJ2-1; D ambiguous. There are 13 residues in the CDR3. The V and J ends lost 0 bases and 6 bases respectively, with 6 bases between them. The germline CDR1 and CDR2 sequences are ENHRY and SYGVKD. The CDR3 loop is CAISESLTNEQFF. The CDR3 region has the DNA TGTGCCATCAGTGAGTCCCTCACCAATGAGCAGTTCTTC.